The 15 T cell receptor beta chains below come from one sample, sequenced in a study of blood T cell repertoires in COVID-19. Profiling relied on immunoSEQ multiplex PCR, and the TCRdb table lists in-frame clones only, not all of them. In the table there are over 75,000 clones, over 85% of which are singletons. Sequencing was performed on peripheral blood. These receptor sequences come from a human donor with COVID-19, enrolled during active disease. The donor label of this sample is uncertain.

V gene TRBV5-1 combines with J gene TRBJ1-2; no clear D. CDR1 is SGHRS and CDR2 is YFSETQ in the germline V gene. V dropped 4 bases and J dropped 1 base, with 8 bases sitting between them. The CDR3 contains 13 residues. The DNA for the CDR3 is TGCGCCAGCAGCCCCGGGAATAACTATGGCTACACCTTC. This gives the protein CASSPGNNYGYTF.

The chain combines TRBV5-1 with TRBJ2-1; the D gene is possibly TRBD2 (6 bases). The CDR3 covers 11 residues. Germline assignment: CDR1 SGHRS and CDR2 YFSETQ. Trimming removed 7 bases from V and 9 bases from J, with 11 bases in between. CDR3: CASGAGLEQFF. In DNA, the CDR3 is TGCGCCAGCGGGGCGGGACTTGAGCAGTTCTTC.

In DNA form, the CDR3 reads TGTGCCAGCAGTCCTAGCGGGGGGCCTCAGTTCTTC. Translating it yields CASSPSGGPQFF. The gene calls are TRBV27 and TRBJ2-1; 11 bases are shared with TRBD2. The germline CDR1 and CDR2 sequences are MNHEY and SMNVEV (reference sequence). CDR3 length equals 12 residues. Trimming at V came to 5 bases and at J to 13 bases, leaving 4 bases not matched to a gene.

The gene calls are TRBV7-9 and TRBJ2-7, with D hard to call. This CDR3 has 14 amino acids. Germline CDR1 reads SEHNR; CDR2 reads FQNEAQ (reference sequence). V lost 2 bases, J lost 7 bases, and 15 bases lay in between. CDR3 coding DNA: TGTGCCAGCAGCTTATCGAGTCCCGCCGGGGAGCAGTACTTC. It is translated as CASSLSSPAGEQYF.

The CDR3 nucleotides read TGTGCCAGCAGTAAATCTTTCGGCTACACCTTC. Amino acid sequence: CASSKSFGYTF. V and J are TRBV25-1 and TRBJ1-2; D not resolved. Germline V gene data show CDR1 as MGHDK and CDR2 as SYGVNS. The CDR3 has 11 residues. V gave up 5 bases and J gave up 8 bases, with 9 bases separating them.

The rearrangement links TRBV5-4 to TRBJ2-2; 9 positions match TRBD2. The CDR3 sequence is 19 residues long. J gave up 1 base and V 1 base, and 11 bases lay outside the gene matches. In germline, CDR1 is SGHNT, CDR2 YYREEE (reference sequence). The CDR3 DNA reads TGTGCCAGCAGCTTGCCCGCTCGGCGGGGGGGCCGGAACACCGGGGAGCTGTTTTTT. This codes for CASSLPARRGGRNTGELFF.

The V gene is TRBV9, the J gene TRBJ2-5; the D gene is possibly TRBD2 (7 bases). The CDR3 length is 17 residues. Germline loops: CDR1 SGDLS, CDR2 YYNGEE. Trimming took 0 bases from V and 4 from J, leaving 19 bases between them. The CDR3 DNA reads as TGTGCCAGCAGCGTAGGAAGGGGGGGAACGGGTAGAGAGACCCAGTACTTC. Encoded protein: CASSVGRGGTGRETQYF. The entire variable domain, with the rest obtained from reference TRBV9 and TRBJ2-5, is as follows: DSGVTQTPKHLITATGQRVTLRCSPRSGDLSVYWYQQSLDQGLQFLIQYYNGEERAKGNILERFSAQQFPDLHSELNLSSLELGDSALYFCASSVGRGGTGRETQYFGPGTRLLVL.

The genes are TRBV5-1 and TRBJ2-7, with D maybe TRBD2 (6 bases). The CDR3 loop spans 15 amino acids. Germline CDR1 is SGHRS and CDR2 is YFSETQ. V was shortened by 0 bases and J by 7 bases, with 17 bases between the two germline ends. The CDR3 DNA follows: TGCGCCAGCAGCTTGGAGTCGGGACTTCACCAGGAGCAGTACTTC. This sequence encodes CASSLESGLHQEQYF.

V gene TRBV6-5 combines with J gene TRBJ2-1, with D unclear. Germline assignment: CDR1 MNHEY and CDR2 SVGAGI. Trimming took off 6 bases at V and 6 bases at J, with 15 bases between the two ends. The CDR3 runs to 14 residues. CDR3 sequence: CASSPGAPPNEQFF. The CDR3 region has the DNA TGTGCCAGCAGCCCCGGTGCCCCCCCCAATGAGCAGTTCTTC.

This chain uses TRBV21-1 with TRBJ1-3; TRBD1 is the table's D call, not checked against the DNA. TRBV21-1 is deemed a pseudogene. This CDR3 contains 13 residues. As DNA, the CDR3 is TGTGCCAGCCGGCCGGGACAGGGAAACACCATATATTTT. Its translation: CASRPGQGNTIYF.

This clone was counted only a few times. The rearrangement links TRBV5-4 to TRBJ1-4, with 10 bases that match TRBD1. In germline, CDR1 is SGHNT, CDR2 YYREEE (reference sequence). The CDR3 contains 16 residues. Trimming removed 0 bases from V and 8 bases from J; junction bases left unmatched: 7. In DNA, the CDR3 is TGTGCCAGCAGCTTGGCTCGGACAGGGGGTTTGGAAAAACTGTTTTTT. Protein: CASSLARTGGLEKLFF. Full variable domain (outside the CDR3, taken from reference TRBV5-4 and TRBJ1-4): ETGVTQSPTHLIKTRGQQVTLRCSSQSGHNTVSWYQQALGQGPQFIFQYYREEENGRGNFPPRFSGLQFPNYSSELNVNALELDDSALYLCASSLARTGGLEKLFFGSGTQLSVL.

The chain recombines TRBV3-1 (or the pseudogene TRBV3-2) with TRBJ2-1, with 10 positions matching TRBD2. The CDR3 is 16 amino acids. Per the germline V gene, CDR1 is LGHDT and CDR2 is YNNKEL (reference sequence). V was pared by 0 bases and J by 9 bases, with 8 bases of the junction left unmatched. CDR3 in DNA: TGTGCCAGCAGCCAAGATGGGCTAGCGGGAGTCCGTGAGCAGTTCTTC. It specifies CASSQDGLAGVREQFF.

The chain joins TRBV7-9 to TRBJ1-2; 7 bases line up with TRBD1. Germline V gene data show CDR1 as SEHNR and CDR2 as FQNEAQ (reference sequence). The CDR3 is 14 amino acids. Germline trimming cut 5 bases from V and 4 bases from J; bases unmatched to any gene: 7. This CDR3 is CASSPGGVTYGYTF. CDR3 in DNA: TGTGCCAGCAGCCCAGGGGGTGTGACCTATGGCTACACCTTC. The full variable domain, its missing parts supplied by reference TRBV7-9 and TRBJ1-2, is DTGVSQNPRHKITKRGQNVTFRCDPISEHNRLYWYRQTLGQGPEFLTYFQNEAQLEKSRLLSDRFSAERPKGSFSTLEIQRTEQGDSAMYLCASSPGGVTYGYTFGSGTRLTVV.

This chain joins TRBV30 and TRBJ2-3, with 10 bases that match TRBD1. V gave up 2 bases and J gave up 5 bases; unmatched junction bases: 7. The CDR3 loop spans 15 amino acids. The V gene's germline CDR1 is GTSNPN and CDR2 SVGIG (reference sequence). CDR3 nucleotide sequence: TGTGCCTGGAGTCCCCGACAGGGGGCCGGAGATACGCAGTATTTT. Protein sequence: CAWSPRQGAGDTQYF.

The chain uses TRBV7-9 and TRBJ1-3; the D is unclear. V was cut by 0 bases and J by 0 bases, with 6 bases left in between. Germline loops: CDR1 SEHNR, CDR2 FQNEAQ (reference sequence). The CDR3 loop spans 15 amino acids. The CDR3 protein is CASSLATSSGNTIYF. CDR3 bases: TGTGCCAGCAGCTTAGCGACAAGCTCTGGAAACACCATATATTTT.